The clone carrying this T cell receptor (beta chain) was seen ten or more times. Its antigen is still unknown. Diagnosis rested on symptoms, serum thyroxine and TRAb, thyroid ultrasound, and orbital computed tomography. It was approximately 9.7 ml of fresh peripheral blood that supplied the PBMCs. These data originate in a study of T cells in Graves' hyperthyroidism and ophthalmopathy. Background on the study: Before any treatment, at initial diagnosis, peripheral blood was collected. Study findings and constraints: Among thyroid clonotypes expanded above 0.001, most also appeared in blood.

Using RNA transcripts as the source, TCR beta CDR3 regions were amplified. HTBI primers were used for first-round RT-PCR of the TCR CDR3. TCRdb reprocessed the multiplex PCR reads with MiXCR, giving one entry per CDR3 protein. The table includes 450,000 to 650,000 distinct CDR3 sequences, more than 13% detected once. Trimming shortened V by 2 bases and J by 2 bases, and 10 bases separated the two germline ends. The CDR3 contains 14 residues. Looked up from germline, CDR1 is SGHRS and CDR2 is YFSETQ. This chain links TRBV5-1 with TRBJ1-1, with TRBD1 as a possible D gene (6 bases). The sequence derives from a young woman with Graves' ophthalmopathy. Sequenced input: blood. The CDR3 loop reads CASSFQGFNTEAFF. As DNA, the CDR3 is TGCGCCAGCAGCTTTCAGGGGTTTAACACTGAAGCTTTCTTT.